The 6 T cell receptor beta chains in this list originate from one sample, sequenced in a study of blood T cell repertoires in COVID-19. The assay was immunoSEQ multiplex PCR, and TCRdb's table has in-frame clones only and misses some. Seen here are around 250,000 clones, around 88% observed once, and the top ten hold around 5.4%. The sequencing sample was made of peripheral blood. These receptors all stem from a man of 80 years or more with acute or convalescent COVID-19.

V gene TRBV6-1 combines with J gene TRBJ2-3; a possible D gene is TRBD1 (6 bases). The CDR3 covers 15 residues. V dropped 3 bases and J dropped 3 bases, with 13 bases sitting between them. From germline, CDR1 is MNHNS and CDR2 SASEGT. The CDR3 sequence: CASSDPSRGTDTQYF. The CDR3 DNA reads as TGTGCCAGCAGTGACCCTTCCAGGGGAACAGATACGCAGTATTTT.

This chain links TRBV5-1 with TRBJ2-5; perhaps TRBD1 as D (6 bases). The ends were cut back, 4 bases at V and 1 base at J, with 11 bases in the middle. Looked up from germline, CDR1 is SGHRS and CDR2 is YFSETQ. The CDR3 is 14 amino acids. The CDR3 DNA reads TGCGCCAGCAGCAACCAACAGGGCCAAGAGACCCAGTACTTC. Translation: CASSNQQGQETQYF.

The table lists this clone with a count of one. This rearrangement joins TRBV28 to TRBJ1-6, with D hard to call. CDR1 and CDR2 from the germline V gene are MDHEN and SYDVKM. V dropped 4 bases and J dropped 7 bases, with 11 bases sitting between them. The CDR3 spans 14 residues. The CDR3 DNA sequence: TGTGCCAGCAGTTGGGCGACGGTAAATTCACCCCTCCACTTT. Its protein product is CASSWATVNSPLHF.

The CDR3 reads CASSLANSGREQFF. The CDR3 nucleotides are TGTGCCAGCAGCTTGGCCAATAGCGGGAGGGAGCAGTTCTTC. V and J are TRBV5-6 and TRBJ2-1; TRBD2 matches at 10 bases. CDR1 and CDR2 (germline): SGHDT, YYEEEE. The CDR3 consists of 14 residues. Trimming cost V 0 bases and J 10 bases; bases outside gene matches: 4.

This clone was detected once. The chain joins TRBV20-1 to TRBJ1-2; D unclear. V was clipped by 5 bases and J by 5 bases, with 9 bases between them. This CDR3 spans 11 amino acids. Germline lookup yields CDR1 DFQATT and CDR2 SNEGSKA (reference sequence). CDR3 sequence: CSAAGIYGYTF. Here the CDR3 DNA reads TGCAGTGCTGCAGGAATTTATGGCTACACCTTC.

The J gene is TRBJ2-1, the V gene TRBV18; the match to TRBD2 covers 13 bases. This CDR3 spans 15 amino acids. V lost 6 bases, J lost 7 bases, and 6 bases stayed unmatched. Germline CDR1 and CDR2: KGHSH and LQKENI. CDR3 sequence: CASSPALAGGNEQFF. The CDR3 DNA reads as TGTGCCAGCTCGCCAGCACTAGCGGGAGGGAATGAGCAGTTCTTC.